The 12 T cell receptor beta chains below come from one sample, sequenced in a study of blood T cells in healthy people across ages. Through a sample-barcoded 5' primer and a J-beta primer mix, a second PCR was run for roughly 6 to 11 cycles. TCRdb passed the 5' RACE reads through MiXCR, listing each CDR3 protein once. The sample has some 1.8 million distinct CDR3 sequences; 39% are singletons. The sample consisted of blood. The origin of the receptors is a human donor in good health.

The gene calls are TRBV7-7 and TRBJ2-1; D assignment may be TRBD1 or TRBD2 (6 bases each). The germline gives CDR1 SSHAT, CDR2 FNYEAQ (reference sequence). This CDR3 has 12 residues. This chain's CDR3 is CTSSPGVNEQFF. CDR3 DNA: TGTACTAGCAGCCCAGGGGTCAATGAGCAGTTCTTC.

The rearrangement uses TRBV12-3 or TRBV12-4 and TRBJ1-2; the D gene is possibly TRBD1 (5 bases). Trimming took off 6 bases at V and 5 bases at J, with 16 bases between the two ends. This CDR3 has 14 amino acids. In DNA, the CDR3 is TGTGCCAGCAGGAAAGGGGACCCCCCTTATGGCTACACCTTC. Translating it yields CASRKGDPPYGYTF.

J is TRBJ1-2 and V is TRBV6-6; 7 bases match TRBD1. The CDR3 runs to 13 residues. V lost 6 bases, J lost 7 bases, and 8 bases stayed unmatched. In germline, CDR1 is MNHNY, CDR2 SVGAGI (reference sequence). CDR3 sequence (DNA): TGTGCCAGCAGCCAGGGGGACCCCCCTGGCTACACCTTC. Encoded protein: CASSQGDPPGYTF.

The chain joins TRBV10-3 to TRBJ2-1; 12 nucleotides match TRBD2. The CDR3 loop spans 16 amino acids. Trimming removed 3 bases from V and 7 bases from J; junction bases left unmatched: 7. Germline V gives CDR1 ENHRY, CDR2 SYGVKD. The CDR3 reads CAISDPTSGGHNEQFF. DNA for the CDR3: TGTGCCATCAGTGACCCGACTAGCGGGGGCCATAATGAGCAGTTCTTC.

The chain combines TRBV6-2 or TRBV6-3 with TRBJ2-4, with D hard to call. V was trimmed by 2 bases and J by 3 bases, leaving 11 bases between them. The CDR3 sequence is 15 residues long. Germline V lookup: CDR1 MNHEY, CDR2 SVGEGT. This CDR3 is CASSYGIIFKNIQYF. Written as DNA, the CDR3 is TGTGCCAGCAGTTACGGCATAATTTTCAAAAACATTCAGTACTTC.

This clonotype was recorded a few times. The genes are TRBV20-1 and TRBJ2-5, with 12 bases lining up with TRBD2. Germline CDR1 reads DFQATT; CDR2 reads SNEGSKA (reference sequence). The V and J ends lost 5 bases and 3 bases, in that order; junction bases with no gene match: 7. The CDR3 is 15 amino acids. The CDR3 coding sequence is TGCAGTGCTTCCGATCGACTAGCGGGGGAAGAGACCCAGTACTTC. Translated, it gives CSASDRLAGEETQYF.

This chain links TRBV20-1 with TRBJ2-5; weak D call: TRBD2 (6 bases). This CDR3 region has 14 residues. The V gene's germline CDR1 is DFQATT and CDR2 SNEGSKA (reference sequence). Between the trimmed V and J ends, which lost 4 bases and 2 bases, there was a span of 14 bases. For the CDR3, the DNA is TGCAGTGCTACCGTCGGAGGGTTTCAAGAGACCCAGTACTTC. Residues: CSATVGGFQETQYF.

This clonotype has only a few counts. The chain joins TRBV28 to TRBJ2-1, with a weak D call TRBD1 (5 bases). This CDR3 contains 14 residues. CDR1 and CDR2 from the germline V gene are MDHEN and SYDVKM. V was pared by 10 bases and J by 7 bases, with 20 bases between. CDR3 sequence: CATSKRRQINEQFF. The CDR3 DNA is TGTGCCACCTCGAAAAGGCGACAGATAAATGAGCAGTTCTTC.

The chain employs TRBV7-4 and TRBJ2-5, with 13 bases aligning to TRBD2. CDR3 length: 16 residues. The trim removed 5 bases at V and 6 bases at J, leaving 9 bases unmatched. From germline, CDR1 is SGHVT and CDR2 SQSDAQ. Written as DNA, the CDR3 is TGTGCCAGCAGCCGAGGACTAGCGGGGGTCTTTAAGACCCAGTACTTC. Protein product: CASSRGLAGVFKTQYF.

The sample holds a few counts of this clonotype. This chain uses TRBV7-8 with TRBJ1-2; 7 bases agree with TRBD1. This CDR3 comprises 16 residues. Per the germline V gene, CDR1 is SGHVS and CDR2 is FQNEAQ. The junction had 12 bases not matched to a gene; V was cut back by 2 bases and J by 6 bases. The CDR3 loop is CASSLPRQGNWDGYTF. The DNA for the CDR3 is TGTGCCAGCAGCTTACCCCGACAGGGAAACTGGGATGGCTACACCTTC.

The chain has TRBV20-1 and TRBJ2-6; D uncertain. The CDR3 covers 16 residues. Germline V gives CDR1 DFQATT, CDR2 SNEGSKA (reference sequence). The V end was cut by 1 base, the J end by 0 bases, with 10 bases between. The CDR3 DNA reads as TGCAGTGCTAGAGCCGGCAGTCTCTCTGGGGCCAACGTCCTGACTTTC. This translates into CSARAGSLSGANVLTF.

The CDR3 reads CASSRKGLAAYEQYF. As DNA, the CDR3 is TGTGCCAGCAGCCGAAAGGGACTAGCGGCATACGAGCAGTACTTC. The chain is built from TRBV3-1 and TRBJ2-7, with 11 bases lining up with TRBD2. The CDR3 covers 15 residues. Germline V gene sequence: CDR1 LGHDT, CDR2 YNNKEL (reference sequence). The trim removed 4 bases at V and 4 bases at J, leaving 6 bases unmatched.